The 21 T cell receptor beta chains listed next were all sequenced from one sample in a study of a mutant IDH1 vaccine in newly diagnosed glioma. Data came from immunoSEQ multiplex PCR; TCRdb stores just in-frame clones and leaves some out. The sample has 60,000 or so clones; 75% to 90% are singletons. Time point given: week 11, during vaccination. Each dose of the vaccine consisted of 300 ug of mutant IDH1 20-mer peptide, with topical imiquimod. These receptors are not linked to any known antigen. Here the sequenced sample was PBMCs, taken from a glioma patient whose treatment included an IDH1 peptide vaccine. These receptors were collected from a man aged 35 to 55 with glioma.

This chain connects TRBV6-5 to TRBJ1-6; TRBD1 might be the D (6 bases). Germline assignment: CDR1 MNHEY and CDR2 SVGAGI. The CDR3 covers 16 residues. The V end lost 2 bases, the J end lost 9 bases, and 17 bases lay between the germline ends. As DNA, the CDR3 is TGTGCCAGCAGTTACGGGGGCGATTCAGTTAGTTCACCCCTCCACTTT. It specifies CASSYGGDSVSSPLHF.

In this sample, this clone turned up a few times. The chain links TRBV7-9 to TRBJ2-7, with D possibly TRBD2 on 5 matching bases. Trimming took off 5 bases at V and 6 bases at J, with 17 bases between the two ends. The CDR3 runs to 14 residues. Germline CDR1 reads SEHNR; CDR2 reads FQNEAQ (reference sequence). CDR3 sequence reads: CASSPRGFPAEQYF. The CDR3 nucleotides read TGTGCCAGCAGCCCAAGAGGGTTCCCGGCCGAGCAGTACTTC.

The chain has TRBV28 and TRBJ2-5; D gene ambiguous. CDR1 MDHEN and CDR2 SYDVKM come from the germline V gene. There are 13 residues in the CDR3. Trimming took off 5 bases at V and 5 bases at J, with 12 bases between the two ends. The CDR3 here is CASSPRTTETQYF. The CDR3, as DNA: TGTGCCAGCAGTCCCCGTACCACCGAGACCCAGTACTTC.

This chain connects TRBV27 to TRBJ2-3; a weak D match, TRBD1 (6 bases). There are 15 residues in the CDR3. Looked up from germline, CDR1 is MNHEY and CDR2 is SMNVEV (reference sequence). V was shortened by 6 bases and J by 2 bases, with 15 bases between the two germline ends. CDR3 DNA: TGTGCCAGCAGGCGCGGACAGCTTAACACAGATACGCAGTATTTT. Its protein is CASRRGQLNTDTQYF.

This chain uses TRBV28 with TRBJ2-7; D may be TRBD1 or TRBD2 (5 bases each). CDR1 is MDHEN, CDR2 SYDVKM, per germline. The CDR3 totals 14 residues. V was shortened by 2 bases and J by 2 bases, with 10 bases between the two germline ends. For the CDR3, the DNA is TGTGCCAGCAGTTTAGGGGGTCCGGCCTACGAGCAGTACTTC. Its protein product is CASSLGGPAYEQYF.

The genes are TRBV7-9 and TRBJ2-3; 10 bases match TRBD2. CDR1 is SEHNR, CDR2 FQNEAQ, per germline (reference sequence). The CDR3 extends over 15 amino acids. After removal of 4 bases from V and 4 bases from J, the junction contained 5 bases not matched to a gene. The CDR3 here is CASSSSGGVADTQYF. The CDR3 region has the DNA TGTGCCAGCAGCTCTAGCGGGGGAGTAGCAGATACGCAGTATTTT.

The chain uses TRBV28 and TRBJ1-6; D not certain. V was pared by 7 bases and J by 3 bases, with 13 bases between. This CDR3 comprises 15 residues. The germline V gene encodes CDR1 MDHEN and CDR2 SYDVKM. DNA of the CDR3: TGTGCCAGCACTAACCTCCAGAGCTATAATTCACCCCTCCACTTT. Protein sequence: CASTNLQSYNSPLHF.

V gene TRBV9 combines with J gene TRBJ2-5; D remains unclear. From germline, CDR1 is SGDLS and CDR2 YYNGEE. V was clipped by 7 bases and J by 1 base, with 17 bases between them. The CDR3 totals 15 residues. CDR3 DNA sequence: TGTGCCAGCGCACGTTGGGCATATTTCCAAGAGACCCAGTACTTC. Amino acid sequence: CASARWAYFQETQYF.

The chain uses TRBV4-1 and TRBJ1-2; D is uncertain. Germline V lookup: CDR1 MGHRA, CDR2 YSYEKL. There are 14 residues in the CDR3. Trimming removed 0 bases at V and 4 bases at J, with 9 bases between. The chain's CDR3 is CASSQDAELYGYTF. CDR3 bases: TGCGCCAGCAGCCAAGATGCGGAGCTCTATGGCTACACCTTC.

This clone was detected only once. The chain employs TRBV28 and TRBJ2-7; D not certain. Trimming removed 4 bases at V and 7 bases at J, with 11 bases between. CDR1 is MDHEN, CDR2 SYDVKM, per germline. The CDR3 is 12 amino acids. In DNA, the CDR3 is TGTGCCAGCAGTTGGCTAGGCAAGGAGCAGTACTTC. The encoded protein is CASSWLGKEQYF.

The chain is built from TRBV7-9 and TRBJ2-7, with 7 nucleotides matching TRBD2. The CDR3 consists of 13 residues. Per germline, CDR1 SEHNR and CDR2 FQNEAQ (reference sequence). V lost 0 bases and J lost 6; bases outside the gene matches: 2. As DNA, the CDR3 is TGTGCCAGCAGCTTAGCGGGCGGGGGCGAGCAGTACGTC. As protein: CASSLAGGGEQYV.

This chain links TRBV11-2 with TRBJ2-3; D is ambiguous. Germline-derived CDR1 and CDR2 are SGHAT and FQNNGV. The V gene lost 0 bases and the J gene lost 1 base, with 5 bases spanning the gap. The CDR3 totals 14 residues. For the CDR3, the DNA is TGTGCCAGCAGCTTAGAAGTCGGCACAGATACGCAGTATTTT. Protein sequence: CASSLEVGTDTQYF.

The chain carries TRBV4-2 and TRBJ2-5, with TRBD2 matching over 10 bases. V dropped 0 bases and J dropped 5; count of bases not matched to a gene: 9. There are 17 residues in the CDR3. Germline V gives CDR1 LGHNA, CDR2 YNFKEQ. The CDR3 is CASSQESASGSVETQYF. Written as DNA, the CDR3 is TGTGCCAGCAGCCAAGAGAGTGCTAGCGGGAGTGTGGAGACCCAGTACTTC.

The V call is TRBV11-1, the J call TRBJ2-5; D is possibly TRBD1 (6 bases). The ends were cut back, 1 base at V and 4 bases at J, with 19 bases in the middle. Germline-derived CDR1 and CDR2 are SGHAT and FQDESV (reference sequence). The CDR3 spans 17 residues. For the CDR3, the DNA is TGTGCCAGCAGCTTAGATGGTAGAACAGGGAGAGGAGAGACCCAGTACTTC. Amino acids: CASSLDGRTGRGETQYF.

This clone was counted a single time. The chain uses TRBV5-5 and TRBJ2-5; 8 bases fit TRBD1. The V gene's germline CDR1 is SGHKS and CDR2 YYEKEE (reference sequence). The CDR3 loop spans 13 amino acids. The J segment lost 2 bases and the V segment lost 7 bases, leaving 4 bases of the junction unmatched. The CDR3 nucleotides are TGTGCCAGCGACAGGGGCTGGCAAGAGACCCAGTACTTC. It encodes CASDRGWQETQYF.

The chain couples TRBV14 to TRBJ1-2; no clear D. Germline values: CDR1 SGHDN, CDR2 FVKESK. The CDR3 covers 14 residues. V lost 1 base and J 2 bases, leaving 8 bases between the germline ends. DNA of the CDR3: TGTGCCAGCAGCCAAGCTGCGGACAACTATGGCTACACCTTC. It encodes CASSQAADNYGYTF.

CDR3 nucleotide sequence: TGTGCCAGCAGTGAAGCTGCAGGGGGCTCCTACGAGCAGTACGTC. This translates into CASSEAAGGSYEQYV. V and J are TRBV6-1 and TRBJ2-7; 7 nucleotides match TRBD1. Germline CDR1 and CDR2: MNHNS and SASEGT. This CDR3 has 15 residues. V dropped 0 bases and J dropped 0; count of bases not matched to a gene: 2.

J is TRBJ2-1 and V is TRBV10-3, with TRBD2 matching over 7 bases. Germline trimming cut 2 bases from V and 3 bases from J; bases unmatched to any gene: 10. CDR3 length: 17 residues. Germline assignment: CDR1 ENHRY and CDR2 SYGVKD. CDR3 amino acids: CAISEVPLSGIYNEQFF. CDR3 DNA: TGTGCCATCAGTGAGGTTCCTCTGAGCGGGATCTACAATGAGCAGTTCTTC.

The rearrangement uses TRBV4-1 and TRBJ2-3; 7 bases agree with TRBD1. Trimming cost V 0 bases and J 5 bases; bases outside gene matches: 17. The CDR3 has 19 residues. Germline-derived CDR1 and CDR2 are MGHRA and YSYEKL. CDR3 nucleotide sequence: TGCGCCAGCAGCCAAGACCGTATAGTTGAAACAGGGGATTTAGATACGCAGTATTTT. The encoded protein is CASSQDRIVETGDLDTQYF.

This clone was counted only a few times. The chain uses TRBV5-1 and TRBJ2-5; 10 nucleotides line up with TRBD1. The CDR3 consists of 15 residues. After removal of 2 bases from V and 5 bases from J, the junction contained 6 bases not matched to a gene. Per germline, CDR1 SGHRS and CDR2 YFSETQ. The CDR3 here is CASSFTDRGLETQYF. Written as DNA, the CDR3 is TGCGCCAGCAGCTTCACGGACAGGGGGTTGGAGACCCAGTACTTC.

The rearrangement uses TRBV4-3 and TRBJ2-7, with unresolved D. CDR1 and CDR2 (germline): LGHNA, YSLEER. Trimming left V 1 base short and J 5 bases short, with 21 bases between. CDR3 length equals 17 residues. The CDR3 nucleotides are TGCGCCAGCAGCCAAGCCCTTACCTGGGCCCAGTGGGACGAGCAGTACTTC. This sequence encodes CASSQALTWAQWDEQYF.